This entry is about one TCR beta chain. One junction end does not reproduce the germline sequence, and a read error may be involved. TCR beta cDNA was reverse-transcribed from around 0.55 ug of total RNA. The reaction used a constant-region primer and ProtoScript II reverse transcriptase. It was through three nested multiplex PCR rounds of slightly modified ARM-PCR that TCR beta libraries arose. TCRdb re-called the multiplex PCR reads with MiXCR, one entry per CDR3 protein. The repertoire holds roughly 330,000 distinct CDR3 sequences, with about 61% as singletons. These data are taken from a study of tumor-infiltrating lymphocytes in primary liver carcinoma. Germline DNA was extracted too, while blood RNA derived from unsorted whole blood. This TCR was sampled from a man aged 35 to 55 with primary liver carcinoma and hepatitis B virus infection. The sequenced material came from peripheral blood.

The CDR3 sequence: CVSSLSFDRGGTEAFF. The CDR3 DNA is TGTGTCAGCAGCCTTAGCTTTGACAGGGGAGGCACTGAAGCTTTCTTT. The chain is built from TRBV11-1 and TRBJ1-1, with 8 bases fitting TRBD1. Germline V CDR1 and CDR2: SGHAT, FQDESV (reference sequence). CDR3 length: 16 residues.